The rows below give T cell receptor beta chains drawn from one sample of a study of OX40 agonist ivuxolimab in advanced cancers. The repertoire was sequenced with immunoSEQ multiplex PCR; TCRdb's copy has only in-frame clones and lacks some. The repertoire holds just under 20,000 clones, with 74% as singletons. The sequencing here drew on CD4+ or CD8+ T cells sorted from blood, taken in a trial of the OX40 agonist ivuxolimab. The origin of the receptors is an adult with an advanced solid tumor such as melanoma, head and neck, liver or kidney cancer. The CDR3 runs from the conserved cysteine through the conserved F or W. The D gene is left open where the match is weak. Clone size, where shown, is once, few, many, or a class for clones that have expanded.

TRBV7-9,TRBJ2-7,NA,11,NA,TGTGCCAGCAGCTTTGGAAGCGAGCAGTACTTC,CASSFGSEQYF
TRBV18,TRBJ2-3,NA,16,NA,TGTGCTAGCTCACCACTCGAGGAGAGTAGAGCAGATACGCAGTATTTT,CASSPLEESRADTQYF
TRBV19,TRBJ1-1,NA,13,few,TGTGCCAGTGAGAAACAAAGGTCGACTGAAGCTTTCTTT,CASEKQRSTEAFF
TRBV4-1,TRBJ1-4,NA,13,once,TGCGCCAGCAGGCCGGGGCTTAATGAAAAACTGTTTTTT,CASRPGLNEKLFF
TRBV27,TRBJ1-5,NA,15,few,TGTGCCAGCAGTCGCATATCGGACCTCGATCAGCCCCAGCATTTT,CASSRISDLDQPQHF
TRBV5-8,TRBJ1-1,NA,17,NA,TGTGCCAGCAGCTTCGGACAGCCTCAAGGGATGAACACTGAAGCTTTCTTT,CASSFGQPQGMNTEAFF
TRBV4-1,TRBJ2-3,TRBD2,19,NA,TGCGCCAGCAGCCAAGATACGGCTAGCGGGAGGCCTAGCACAGATACGCAGTATTTT,CASSQDTASGRPSTDTQYF
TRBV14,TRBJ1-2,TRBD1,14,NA,TGTGCCAGCAGCCCGGAGGGGGCCCTCTATGGCTACACCTTC,CASSPEGALYGYTF
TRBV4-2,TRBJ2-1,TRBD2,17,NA,TGTGCCAGCAGCCAAGTTACGACACTAGCGTATCTCGATGAGCAGTTCTTC,CASSQVTTLAYLDEQFF
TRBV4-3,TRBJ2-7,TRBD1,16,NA,TGCGCCAGCAGCCAGGAAACCGGGACAGGGTCCTACGAGCAGTACTTC,CASSQETGTGSYEQYF
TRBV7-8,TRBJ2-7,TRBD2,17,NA,TGTGCCAGCGAGGATGGACTAGCGGGAGGAGGGTTCTACGAGCAGTACTTC,CASEDGLAGGGFYEQYF
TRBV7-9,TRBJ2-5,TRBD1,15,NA,TGTGCCAGCAGCTACCCAGACAGGGCGGGAGAGACCCAGTACTTC,CASSYPDRAGETQYF
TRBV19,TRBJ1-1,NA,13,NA,TGTGCCAGTAGAAATGATGTGGGGGTTGAAGCTTTCTTT,CASRNDVGVEAFF
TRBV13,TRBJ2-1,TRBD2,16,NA,TGTGCCAGCAGCTTAAGGGTGGGACTAGCGGAGAATGAGCAGTTCTTC,CASSLRVGLAENEQFF
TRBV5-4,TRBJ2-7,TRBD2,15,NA,TGTGCCAGCAGCCCCTCCCCGCTAGCGGCCTACGAGCAGTACTTC,CASSPSPLAAYEQYF
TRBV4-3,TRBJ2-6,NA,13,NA,TGCGCCAGCAGCCTCGGTGGGGCCAACGTCCTGACTTTC,CASSLGGANVLTF
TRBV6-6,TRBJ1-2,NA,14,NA,TGTGCCAGCAGTTACTCCCTACTGCGGAATGGCTACACCTTC,CASSYSLLRNGYTF
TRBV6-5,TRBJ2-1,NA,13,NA,TGTGCCAGCGGGGCAGGGCTCATCAATGAGCAGTTCTTC,CASGAGLINEQFF
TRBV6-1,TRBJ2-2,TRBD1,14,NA,TGTGCCAGCAGCCTAACAGGGGCGGGCGGGGAGCTGTTTTTT,CASSLTGAGGELFF
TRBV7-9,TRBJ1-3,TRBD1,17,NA,TGTGCCAGCAGCTTACCGGGACAGGGAACCACTGGAAACACCATATATTTT,CASSLPGQGTTGNTIYF
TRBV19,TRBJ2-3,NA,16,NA,TGTGCCAGTAGTATAGGGCCCCTGGGGAAAACAGATACGCAGTATTTT,CASSIGPLGKTDTQYF
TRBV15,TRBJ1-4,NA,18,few,TGTGCCACCAGCGCCTTGGCGCAGAAGAAAGCAACTAATGAAAAACTGTTTTTT,CATSALAQKKATNEKLFF
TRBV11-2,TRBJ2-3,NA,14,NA,TGTGCCAGCAGCTTAGGCTCCAGCACAGATACGCAGTATTTT,CASSLGSSTDTQYF
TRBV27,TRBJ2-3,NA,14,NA,TGTGCCAGCAGTTTACTAGGCCCGGCAGATACGCAGTATTTT,CASSLLGPADTQYF
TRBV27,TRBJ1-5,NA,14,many,TGTGCCAGCAGTTTATGGCAGGGTAATCAGCCCCAGCATTTT,CASSLWQGNQPQHF
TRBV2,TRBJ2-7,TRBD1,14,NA,TGTGCCAGCGCAAAGACAGGGGGGATCTACGAGCAGTACTTC,CASAKTGGIYEQYF
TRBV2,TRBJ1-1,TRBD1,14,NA,TGTGCCAGCAGTGGACAGGGGTTAAACACTGAAGCTTTCTTT,CASSGQGLNTEAFF
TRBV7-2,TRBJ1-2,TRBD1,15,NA,TGTGCCAGCAGCATCGGGACAGCAGCTAACTATGGCTACACCTTC,CASSIGTAANYGYTF
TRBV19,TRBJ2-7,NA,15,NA,TGTGCCAGTAGTCCGAGGGGAACGTACCCTTACGAGCAGTACTTC,CASSPRGTYPYEQYF
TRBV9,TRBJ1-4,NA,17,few,TGTGCCAGCAGCGTAGGTATAGGGGACGGCTTCAATGAAAAACTGTTTTTT,CASSVGIGDGFNEKLFF
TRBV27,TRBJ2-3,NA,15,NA,TGTGCCAGCAGTCCCTCGGGGGAATTCACAGATACGCAGTATTTT,CASSPSGEFTDTQYF
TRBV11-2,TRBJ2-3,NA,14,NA,TGTGCCAGCAGCTTAGTCGGACCCACAGATACGCAGTATTTT,CASSLVGPTDTQYF
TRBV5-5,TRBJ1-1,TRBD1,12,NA,TGTGCCAGTGGACAGGGCTACACTGAAGCTTTCTTT,CASGQGYTEAFF
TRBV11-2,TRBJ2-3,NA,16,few,TGTGCCAGCAGCTTAGTAGGCCTAGTTAGCACAGATACGCAGTATTTT,CASSLVGLVSTDTQYF
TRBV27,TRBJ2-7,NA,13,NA,TGTGCCAGCAGTTACTCGGGAGTCTACGAGCAGTACTTC,CASSYSGVYEQYF
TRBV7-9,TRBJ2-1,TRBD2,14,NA,TGTGCCAGCCGGACGGGGACTAACTACAATGAGCAGTTCTTC,CASRTGTNYNEQFF
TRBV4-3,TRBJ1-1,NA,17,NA,TGCGCCAGCAGCCAGAGGATGGGGGGTGATTTGAACACTGAAGCTTTCTTT,CASSQRMGGDLNTEAFF
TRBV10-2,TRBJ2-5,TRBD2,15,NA,TGCGCCAGCAGTGATCGGGGACTAGGGCAAGAGACCCAGTACTTC,CASSDRGLGQETQYF
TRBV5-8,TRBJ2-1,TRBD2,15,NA,TGTGCCAGCAGCTACGGGACTAGCGACTACAATGAGCAGTTCTTC,CASSYGTSDYNEQFF
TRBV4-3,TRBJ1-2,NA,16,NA,TGCGCCAGCAGCCCCGCCGGTAGCTTATTTAACTATGGCTACACCTTC,CASSPAGSLFNYGYTF
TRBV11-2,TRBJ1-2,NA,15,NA,TGTGCCAGCAGCTTAATGTCAGGGACATCATATGGCTACACCTTC,CASSLMSGTSYGYTF
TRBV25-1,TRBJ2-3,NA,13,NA,TGTGCCAGCCCACGACCCGCCACAGATACGCAGTATTTT,CASPRPATDTQYF
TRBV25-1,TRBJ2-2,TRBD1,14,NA,TGTGCCAGCAGCGCCGGGACAGGGACCGGGGAGCTGTTTTTT,CASSAGTGTGELFF
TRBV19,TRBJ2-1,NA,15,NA,TGTGCCAGTAGTATTAGTTTAGCGGCGTACAATGAGCAGTTCTTC,CASSISLAAYNEQFF
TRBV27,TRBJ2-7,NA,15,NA,TGTGCCAGCAGTGACGACGGGGGTTTTTCCTACGAGCAGTACTTC,CASSDDGGFSYEQYF
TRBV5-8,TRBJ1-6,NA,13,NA,TGTGCCAGCAGCTTGCGGAGGGACTCACCCCTCCACTTT,CASSLRRDSPLHF
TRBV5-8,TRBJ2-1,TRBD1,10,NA,TGTGCCAGCAGCTTTACAGGGGTAGTCTTC,CASSFTGVVF
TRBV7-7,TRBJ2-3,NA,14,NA,TGTGCCAGCAGCTTAGAAGACAGTCCAGATACGCAGTATTTT,CASSLEDSPDTQYF
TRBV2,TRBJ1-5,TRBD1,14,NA,TGTGCCAGCAGCGAGGGACAGGGACGGCAGCCCCAGCATTTT,CASSEGQGRQPQHF
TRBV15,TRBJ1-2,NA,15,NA,TGTGCCACCAGCAGTAAAACCGGGACGGACTATGGCTACACCTTC,CATSSKTGTDYGYTF
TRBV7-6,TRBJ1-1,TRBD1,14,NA,TGTGCCAGCAGCTACGGACAGGGGACTTCTGAAGCTTTCTTT,CASSYGQGTSEAFF
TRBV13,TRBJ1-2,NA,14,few,TGTGCCAGCAGCCCCCCGGGGGGCAGAGGTGGCTACACCTTC,CASSPPGGRGGYTF
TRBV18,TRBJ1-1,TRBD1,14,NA,TGTGCCAGCTCACTCGGACAGGGGAACACTGAAGCTTTCTTT,CASSLGQGNTEAFF